The 18 T cell receptor beta chains in this list originate from one sample, sequenced in a study of cytomegalovirus exposure and HLA in healthy donors. PCR involved 60 Vbeta and 13 Jbeta primers. Clones were sequenced by immunoSEQ multiplex PCR, and TCRdb holds only the in-frame ones, with some missing. The table has about 70,000 clones, about nine tenths seen once. Sequences were obtained from PBMCs. These receptors were collected from a woman in her twenties or thirties in good health and CMV-seronegative.

The rearrangement joins TRBV9 to TRBJ1-2; D not resolved. Germline V CDR1 and CDR2: SGDLS, YYNGEE. The CDR3 runs 13 residues. V was cut by 6 bases and J by 5 bases, with 14 bases left in between. As DNA, the CDR3 is TGTGCCAGCACCGATCCCGGGGAGTATGGCTACACCTTC. Translated: CASTDPGEYGYTF.

The V and J genes are TRBV4-1 and TRBJ2-1, with 8 nucleotides matching TRBD2. Looked up from germline, CDR1 is MGHRA and CDR2 is YSYEKL. The CDR3 is 17 residues long. V lost 2 bases, J lost 2 bases, and 8 bases stayed unmatched. CDR3 coding DNA: TGCGCCAGCAGCCAATGGGTAGCGGGGCTTACCTACAATGAGCAGTTCTTC. Translation gives CASSQWVAGLTYNEQFF.

Notes on this clone: Mismatch with germline at one junction end may stem from a read error. V and J are TRBV7-9 and TRBJ1-1, with no clear D. In germline, CDR1 is SEHNR, CDR2 FQNEAQ (reference sequence). The CDR3 runs 15 residues. The CDR3: CSSSLLEGANTEAFF. In DNA, the CDR3 is TGTTCCAGCAGCTTACTAGAAGGAGCCAACACTGAAGCTTTCTTT. Filled out from reference TRBV7-9 and TRBJ1-1, the complete variable domain reads DTGVSQNPRHKITKRGQNVTFRCDPISEHNRLYWYRQTLGQGPEFLTYFQNEAQLEKSRLLSDRFSAERPKGSFSTLEIQRTEQGDSAMYLCSSSLLEGANTEAFFGQGTRLTVV.

The chain joins TRBV29-1 to TRBJ1-1; a possible D gene is TRBD1 (6 bases). This CDR3 is 15 amino acids long. CDR1 SQVTM and CDR2 ANQGSEA come from the germline V gene. V was pared by 0 bases and J by 1 base, with 12 bases between. Written as DNA, the CDR3 is TGCAGCGTTGAAGATCACGGGACAACGAACACTGAAGCTTTCTTT. It codes for CSVEDHGTTNTEAFF.

J is TRBJ2-1 and V is TRBV5-1; tentatively, D is TRBD2 (6 bases). This CDR3 comprises 14 residues. Trimming shortened V by 7 bases and J by 4 bases, and 15 bases separated the two germline ends. Germline assignment: CDR1 SGHRS and CDR2 YFSETQ. The CDR3 DNA is TGCGCCAGCTGCGCGGCGGACTATTACAATGAGCAGTTCTTC. This encodes CASCAADYYNEQFF.

This chain connects TRBV28 to TRBJ2-3; TRBD2 matches 7 bases. The ends lost 5 bases at V and 1 base at J; junction bases unmatched: 15. Germline V CDR1 and CDR2: MDHEN, SYDVKM. The CDR3 loop spans 18 amino acids. The CDR3 DNA follows: TGTGCCAGCAGTGATTATGGGGTGCCTAGCGGTCGCACAGATACGCAGTATTTT. Translation: CASSDYGVPSGRTDTQYF.

V gene TRBV10-1 combines with J gene TRBJ2-7, with a weak D call TRBD1 (5 bases). The CDR3 has 15 amino acids. Germline CDR1 is WNHNN and CDR2 is SYGVQD (reference sequence). V dropped 6 bases and J dropped 3 bases, with 18 bases sitting between them. The chain's CDR3 is CASRLTEVADYEQYF. In DNA form, the CDR3 reads TGCGCCAGCAGATTGACAGAGGTTGCGGACTACGAGCAGTACTTC.

The chain combines TRBV11-1 with TRBJ2-7; D not resolved. This CDR3 has 16 residues. Deletions cut 5 bases from V and 0 bases from J, with 17 bases between. CDR1 is SGHAT, CDR2 FQDESV, per germline (reference sequence). In nucleotides, the CDR3 is TGTGCCAGCAGCGTTAAGACAAGATCATACTCCTACGAGCAGTACTTC. It specifies CASSVKTRSYSYEQYF.

The chain carries TRBV29-1 and TRBJ2-1; the D is unclear. CDR3 length: 12 residues. Per germline, CDR1 SQVTM and CDR2 ANQGSEA. V lost 0 bases, J lost 7 bases, and 7 bases lay in between. DNA of the CDR3: TGCAGCGTTGAAGAACGGTGGAATGAGCAGTTCTTC. Protein sequence: CSVEERWNEQFF.

The CDR3 sequence is CASRETSGSSGEQYF. For the CDR3, the DNA is TGTGCCAGCAGGGAAACTAGCGGGAGCTCCGGGGAGCAGTACTTC. The chain couples TRBV28 to TRBJ2-7; 11 nucleotides line up with TRBD2. V shed 6 bases, J shed 7 bases, and the junction held 11 bases outside the gene matches. Looked up from germline, CDR1 is MDHEN and CDR2 is SYDVKM. This CDR3 has 15 amino acids.

The rearrangement joins TRBV5-4 to TRBJ1-4, with 7 bases lining up with TRBD1. Per germline, CDR1 SGHNT and CDR2 YYREEE (reference sequence). The CDR3 has 16 amino acids. Trimming took 0 bases from V and 8 from J; bases not matched to a gene: 10. The CDR3 reads CASSLVPGGGEEKLFF. Here the CDR3 DNA reads TGTGCCAGCAGCTTGGTCCCCGGAGGGGGCGAGGAAAAACTGTTTTTT.

V is TRBV11-3 and J is TRBJ2-2, with D possibly TRBD2 on 6 matching bases. The V end was cut by 0 bases, the J end by 4 bases, with 9 bases between. CDR1 is SGHNT and CDR2 is YENEEA in the germline V gene. The length of the CDR3 is 15 residues. DNA of the CDR3: TGTGCCAGCAGCTTAGACGGGACTGGCACCGGGGAGCTGTTTTTT. Its translation: CASSLDGTGTGELFF.

The gene calls are TRBV29-1 and TRBJ2-1; the D gene is possibly TRBD2 (5 bases). The germline CDR1 and CDR2 sequences are SQVTM and ANQGSEA. V lost 0 bases and J lost 2, with 11 bases in between. The CDR3 has 15 residues. The CDR3 region has the DNA TGCAGCGTTGAAGAGGAGGCCAGCCCCTACAATGAGCAGTTCTTC. The encoded protein is CSVEEEASPYNEQFF.

This chain links TRBV30 with TRBJ2-7; TRBD2 is a possible D gene (5 bases). There are 12 residues in the CDR3. Germline CDR1 reads GTSNPN; CDR2 reads SVGIG (reference sequence). V was clipped by 2 bases and J by 8 bases, with 13 bases between them. The CDR3 sequence: CAWSKTGIKQYF. In DNA, the CDR3 is TGTGCCTGGAGTAAAACCGGGATTAAGCAGTACTTC.

The chain links TRBV5-1 to TRBJ2-1, with 12 bases matching TRBD2. The germline CDR1 and CDR2 sequences are SGHRS and YFSETQ. This CDR3 spans 16 amino acids. The trim removed 4 bases at V and 9 bases at J, leaving 11 bases unmatched. The CDR3 protein is CASSDLTSGRLGEQFF. The CDR3 DNA follows: TGCGCCAGCAGCGATTTGACTAGCGGGAGATTAGGTGAGCAGTTCTTC.

V is TRBV2 and J is TRBJ1-2; no clear D. CDR3 length: 15 residues. Trimming cost V 0 bases and J 4 bases, with 12 bases left between them. Looked up from germline, CDR1 is SNHLY and CDR2 is FYNNEI. The CDR3 DNA reads as TGTGCCAGCAGTGAAGCGTTTCAGGTTGGCTATGGCTACACCTTC. Amino acid sequence: CASSEAFQVGYGYTF.

The chain couples TRBV9 to TRBJ1-2; D is unresolved. The ends were cut back, 0 bases at V and 1 base at J, with 4 bases in the middle. Germline lookup yields CDR1 SGDLS and CDR2 YYNGEE. The CDR3 runs 13 residues. DNA for the CDR3: TGTGCCAGCAGCGTAGGCAGTAACTATGGCTACACCTTC. Residues: CASSVGSNYGYTF.

V gene TRBV19 combines with J gene TRBJ1-5; TRBD1 matches at 7 bases. Germline assignment: CDR1 LNHDA and CDR2 SQIVND (reference sequence). The junction had 2 bases not matched to a gene; V was cut back by 5 bases and J by 4 bases. The CDR3 runs to 13 residues. CDR3 sequence (DNA): TGTGCCAGTAGTCCGGACAGGAATCAGCCCCAGCATTTT. Encoded protein: CASSPDRNQPQHF.